The rows below give T cell receptor beta chains drawn from one sample of a study of CD8+ T cells in alopecia areata. TCRdb keeps only in-frame clones here, not all; method: immunoSEQ multiplex PCR. The sample includes roughly 150,000 clones, approximately 56% of them seen just once. Sequencing was performed on CD8+ T cells sorted from blood. The receptors come from a human donor in good health. CDR3s include the opening cysteine and the closing phenylalanine or tryptophan. Fields, in order: CDR3 DNA, CDR3 protein, D gene, J gene, V gene, clone size. D genes are given only for firm matches. Clone size appears in some rows only: once, few, many, or a class for an expanded clone.

cdr3_nt: TGTGCCAGCAGTTACTTGGGTAGCGGGGATACGCAGTATTTT; cdr3_aa: CASSYLGSGDTQYF; d_call: TRBD2; j_call: TRBJ2-3; v_call: TRBV6-5; clone_size: -
cdr3_nt: TGTGCCAGCAGCACCCCCCCGGGGATTGGCTACACCTTC; cdr3_aa: CASSTPPGIGYTF; d_call: -; j_call: TRBJ1-2; v_call: TRBV9; clone_size: once
cdr3_nt: TGTGCCAGCAGCTGGACTAGCGGGAGCCTCGGCGGGGAGCAGTTCTTC; cdr3_aa: CASSWTSGSLGGEQFF; d_call: TRBD2; j_call: TRBJ2-1; v_call: TRBV7-9; clone_size: -
cdr3_nt: TGTGCCAGCAGCCATGGCTACGAGCAGTACTTC; cdr3_aa: CASSHGYEQYF; d_call: -; j_call: TRBJ2-7; v_call: TRBV7-9; clone_size: -
cdr3_nt: TGTGCCAGCAGTTTTGCCAGCGGAGGATACAATGAGCAGTTCTTC; cdr3_aa: CASSFASGGYNEQFF; d_call: -; j_call: TRBJ2-1; v_call: TRBV27; clone_size: -
cdr3_nt: TGTGCCAGCAGTCGGGGCGGTGAAGCTTTCTTT; cdr3_aa: CASSRGGEAFF; d_call: -; j_call: TRBJ1-1; v_call: TRBV2; clone_size: -
cdr3_nt: TGTGCCAGCAGTTACTCGGCAGGTACCCAAGAGACCCAGTACTTC; cdr3_aa: CASSYSAGTQETQYF; d_call: -; j_call: TRBJ2-5; v_call: TRBV6-5; clone_size: -
cdr3_nt: TGTGCCAGTAGTATACTCGGGACTGAAGCTTTCTTT; cdr3_aa: CASSILGTEAFF; d_call: -; j_call: TRBJ1-1; v_call: TRBV19; clone_size: -
cdr3_nt: TGTGCCAGCAGCTTCTATACAGGGAGAGCAGAGACCCAGTACTTC; cdr3_aa: CASSFYTGRAETQYF; d_call: -; j_call: TRBJ2-5; v_call: TRBV11-2; clone_size: -
cdr3_nt: TGTGCCAGCAGTTGGGGGGCTGAAGCTTTCTTT; cdr3_aa: CASSWGAEAFF; d_call: -; j_call: TRBJ1-1; v_call: TRBV27; clone_size: -
cdr3_nt: TGTGCCAGTACTAGCGGATATAGCACAGATACGCAGTATTTT; cdr3_aa: CASTSGYSTDTQYF; d_call: TRBD2; j_call: TRBJ2-3; v_call: TRBV28; clone_size: -
cdr3_nt: TGTGCCAGCAGCTTAGTCCAGTACGGCACAGATACGCAGTATTTT; cdr3_aa: CASSLVQYGTDTQYF; d_call: -; j_call: TRBJ2-3; v_call: TRBV11-2; clone_size: -
cdr3_nt: TGTGCCAGCAGTCCATATCAGGGGCTTTTCAAGGAGCAGTACTTC; cdr3_aa: CASSPYQGLFKEQYF; d_call: -; j_call: TRBJ2-5; v_call: TRBV6-5; clone_size: few
cdr3_nt: TGTGCCAGCAGTGACTCCGCGGTGGGTGATGATCAGCCCCAGCATTTT; cdr3_aa: CASSDSAVGDDQPQHF; d_call: -; j_call: TRBJ1-5; v_call: TRBV25-1; clone_size: -
cdr3_nt: TGCAGCGTTGAAGATCAGGGATCCCAGGGCAATGAGCAGTTCTTC; cdr3_aa: CSVEDQGSQGNEQFF; d_call: -; j_call: TRBJ2-1; v_call: TRBV29-1; clone_size: -
cdr3_nt: TGTGCCAGCAGTTTGGGGACAGGGTCCTACGAGCAGTACTTC; cdr3_aa: CASSLGTGSYEQYF; d_call: TRBD1; j_call: TRBJ2-7; v_call: TRBV27; clone_size: -
cdr3_nt: TGTGCCAGTACCATTACAAGGAGGTTGAACACTGAAGCTTTCTTT; cdr3_aa: CASTITRRLNTEAFF; d_call: -; j_call: TRBJ1-1; v_call: TRBV19; clone_size: -
cdr3_nt: TGTGCCAGCGGGGACAGGGGGACGGATGGCTACACCTTC; cdr3_aa: CASGDRGTDGYTF; d_call: TRBD1; j_call: TRBJ1-2; v_call: TRBV28; clone_size: -
cdr3_nt: TGTGCCACCAGCAGAGGGACTAGCGCACAAGAGACCCAGTACTTC; cdr3_aa: CATSRGTSAQETQYF; d_call: TRBD2; j_call: TRBJ2-5; v_call: TRBV15; clone_size: -
cdr3_nt: TGTGCCAGCAGCTTAGTCCACGAGCAGTACTTC; cdr3_aa: CASSLVHEQYF; d_call: -; j_call: TRBJ2-7; v_call: TRBV11-2; clone_size: -
cdr3_nt: TGTGCCAGCAGCTTCGGGAGCGAGTCCTACAATGAGCAGTTCTTC; cdr3_aa: CASSFGSESYNEQFF; d_call: -; j_call: TRBJ2-1; v_call: TRBV4-2; clone_size: -
cdr3_nt: TGCAGCGTTGAGGGGAACACTGAAGCTTTCTTT; cdr3_aa: CSVEGNTEAFF; d_call: -; j_call: TRBJ1-1; v_call: TRBV29-1; clone_size: few
cdr3_nt: TGCAGCGTTCCGACTAGAGGGACAGGGGGCCCCACTGAAGCTTTCTTT; cdr3_aa: CSVPTRGTGGPTEAFF; d_call: TRBD1; j_call: TRBJ1-1; v_call: TRBV29-1; clone_size: -
cdr3_nt: TGTGCCAGCAGTTTAACGGGCACAGATACGCAGTATTTT; cdr3_aa: CASSLTGTDTQYF; d_call: -; j_call: TRBJ2-3; v_call: TRBV27; clone_size: -
cdr3_nt: TGCAGCGTCGAAACGGGGTCCCCCACCGGGGAGCTGTTTTTT; cdr3_aa: CSVETGSPTGELFF; d_call: -; j_call: TRBJ2-2; v_call: TRBV29-1; clone_size: few
cdr3_nt: TGTGCCAGCAGCTTGAGCCCTAGCGGGACTAACACCGGGGAGCTGTTTTTT; cdr3_aa: CASSLSPSGTNTGELFF; d_call: TRBD2; j_call: TRBJ2-2; v_call: TRBV5-6; clone_size: few
cdr3_nt: TGCGCCAGCAGCTTGGCTAGCGGGATCGCCGAGCAGTACTTC; cdr3_aa: CASSLASGIAEQYF; d_call: TRBD2; j_call: TRBJ2-7; v_call: TRBV5-1; clone_size: -
cdr3_nt: TGTGCCAGCAGTCCCACGTTGGAGAAGCGCATTCAGTACTTC; cdr3_aa: CASSPTLEKRIQYF; d_call: -; j_call: TRBJ2-4; v_call: TRBV27; clone_size: -
cdr3_nt: TGTGCCAGCAGCCTGGGACCCAATGAGCAGTTCTTC; cdr3_aa: CASSLGPNEQFF; d_call: -; j_call: TRBJ2-1; v_call: TRBV6-6; clone_size: -
cdr3_nt: TGTGCCAGCAGCTTAGGACAGACCTACGAGCAGTACTTC; cdr3_aa: CASSLGQTYEQYF; d_call: -; j_call: TRBJ2-7; v_call: TRBV11-2; clone_size: few
cdr3_nt: TGTGCCTCAGCAGGGGTCTCCTACGAGCAGTACTTC; cdr3_aa: CASAGVSYEQYF; d_call: -; j_call: TRBJ2-7; v_call: TRBV28; clone_size: -
cdr3_nt: TGCGCCAGCAGCCCCAAAGATGGCTACGAGCAGTACTTC; cdr3_aa: CASSPKDGYEQYF; d_call: -; j_call: TRBJ2-7; v_call: TRBV4-1; clone_size: -
cdr3_nt: TGCGCCAGCAGCCAAGGGGCAGGGCAGTTTGGAGATACGCAGTATTTT; cdr3_aa: CASSQGAGQFGDTQYF; d_call: -; j_call: TRBJ2-3; v_call: TRBV4-1; clone_size: -
cdr3_nt: TGTGCCAGCAGAGGGGGTGCGGAAGCTTTCTTT; cdr3_aa: CASRGGAEAFF; d_call: -; j_call: TRBJ1-1; v_call: TRBV2; clone_size: few
cdr3_nt: TGTGCCAGCAGTTCCTCAGGGGGCAATCAGCCCCAGCATTTT; cdr3_aa: CASSSSGGNQPQHF; d_call: -; j_call: TRBJ1-5; v_call: TRBV27; clone_size: -
cdr3_nt: TGTGCCAGCAGTCCGACAGGACCCTACGAGCAGTACTTC; cdr3_aa: CASSPTGPYEQYF; d_call: -; j_call: TRBJ2-7; v_call: TRBV27; clone_size: -